One sample yielded the 16 T cell receptor beta chains listed below, sequenced in a study of blood T cells in healthy people across ages. The use of a sample-barcoded 5' primer and a J-beta primer mix characterized a second PCR of roughly 7 to 11 cycles. From the 5' RACE reads, TCRdb called clonotypes with MiXCR, one entry per CDR3 protein. The sample contains about 620,000 distinct CDR3 sequences, more than 20% of which appear only once. The material sequenced was blood. The receptors here all came from a man in his 70s in good health.

This chain uses TRBV7-3 with TRBJ2-5; 7 bases are shared with TRBD2. Unmatched junction bases numbered 8, after V lost 2 bases and J lost 2 bases. The CDR3 runs 16 residues. Germline V gene sequence: CDR1 SGHTA, CDR2 FQGTGA. CDR3 nucleotide sequence: TGTGCCAGCAGCTTATCCCCTAGCGGAAAACAAGAGACCCAGTACTTC. It yields the protein CASSLSPSGKQETQYF.

This clonotype was picked up a small number of times. The J gene is TRBJ1-3, the V gene TRBV10-3, with no clear D. Germline V gene sequence: CDR1 ENHRY, CDR2 SYGVKD. Trimming took 2 bases from V and 2 from J, leaving 7 bases between them. The CDR3 consists of 14 residues. The CDR3 DNA follows: TGTGCCATCAGTGAGGATACCACTGGAAACACCATATATTTT. Translating gives CAISEDTTGNTIYF.

The chain combines TRBV2 with TRBJ2-5; 8 bases fit TRBD1. The CDR3 has 15 amino acids. Germline V gives CDR1 SNHLY, CDR2 FYNNEI. The V and J ends lost 6 bases and 2 bases, in that order; junction bases with no gene match: 8. The CDR3 loop is CASSQQGGYQETQYF. The CDR3 coding sequence is TGTGCCAGCAGCCAACAGGGGGGATATCAAGAGACCCAGTACTTC.

This chain joins TRBV29-1 and TRBJ2-5, with 7 positions matching TRBD1. CDR1 is SQVTM, CDR2 ANQGSEA, per germline. This CDR3 contains 13 residues. The ends lost 7 bases at V and 5 bases at J; junction bases unmatched: 10. CDR3 in amino acids: CSDTNRGGETQYF. CDR3 coding DNA: TGCAGCGACACCAACAGGGGCGGGGAGACCCAGTACTTC. The full variable domain, with the rest looked up from reference TRBV29-1 and TRBJ2-5, is SAVISQKPSRDICQRGTSLTIQCQVDSQVTMMFWYRQQPGQSLTLIATANQGSEATYESGFVIDKFPISRPNLTFSTLTVSNMSPEDSSIYLCSDTNRGGETQYFGPGTRLLVL.

The V call is TRBV4-3, the J call TRBJ2-2; D gene ambiguous. The CDR3 contains 17 residues. Trimming left V 0 bases short and J 4 bases short, with 15 bases between. CDR1 is LGHNA, CDR2 YSLEER, per germline. The CDR3, as DNA: TGCGCCAGCAGCCAAGATGGCCCCGGGTTGGGCACCGGGGAGCTGTTTTTT. This encodes CASSQDGPGLGTGELFF.

About this clonotype: Given a much more abundant clone one base away, this may be a read error. The chain uses TRBV13 and TRBJ2-7; D may be TRBD1 (5 bases). This CDR3 is built from 14 residues. Germline values: CDR1 PRHDT, CDR2 FYEKMQ (reference sequence). The V and J ends lost 5 bases and 5 bases respectively, with 16 bases between them. CDR3 bases: TGTGCCAGCAGCCTGGCAGGGCCTAGGAACGAGCAGTACTTC. Encoded protein: CASSLAGPRNEQYF.

The chain joins TRBV7-9 to TRBJ2-5; D gene ambiguous. Trimming left V 1 base short and J 3 bases short, with 9 bases between. There are 14 residues in the CDR3. Germline-derived CDR1 and CDR2 are SEHNR and FQNEAQ (reference sequence). CDR3 region: CASSLGSSEETQYF. In DNA form, the CDR3 reads TGTGCCAGCAGCTTAGGATCTTCGGAAGAGACCCAGTACTTC.

This clonotype was seen a handful of times. The chain couples TRBV3-1 to TRBJ2-5; 7 bases map to TRBD2. Trimming removed 1 base from V and 9 bases from J; junction bases left unmatched: 8. This CDR3 has 14 residues. Germline loops: CDR1 LGHDT, CDR2 YNNKEL (reference sequence). This CDR3 reads CASSQASREWAQYF. The CDR3, as DNA: TGTGCCAGCAGCCAAGCTTCGCGGGAGTGGGCCCAGTACTTC.

CDR3 sequence: CASSQEDRAQETQYF. CDR3 DNA sequence: TGCGCCAGCAGCCAGGAGGACAGGGCTCAAGAGACCCAGTACTTC. V and J are TRBV4-3 and TRBJ2-5; 8 bases are a match to TRBD1. V lost 3 bases, J lost 2 bases, and 5 bases stayed unmatched. The CDR3 is 15 amino acids. The germline CDR1 and CDR2 sequences are LGHNA and YSLEER.

In this sample, this clonotype turned up many times. The rearrangement links TRBV9 to TRBJ2-5, with D hard to call. V lost 0 bases and J lost 4, with 7 bases in between. CDR3 length equals 13 residues. Looked up from germline, CDR1 is SGDLS and CDR2 is YYNGEE. The CDR3 DNA is TGTGCCAGCAGCGTAGATCTGGGAGAGACCCAGTACTTC. Translation: CASSVDLGETQYF.

Only a few counts were recorded for this clonotype. V is TRBV7-2 and J is TRBJ2-7; TRBD2 might be the D (5 bases). Germline values: CDR1 SGHTA, CDR2 FQGNSA. Trimming removed 2 bases at V and 0 bases at J, with 11 bases between. The CDR3 contains 15 residues. The CDR3 bases are TGTGCCAGCAGCTTAAATCCGGGGATCTCCTACGAGCAGTACTTC. It translates to CASSLNPGISYEQYF.

The chain employs TRBV20-1 and TRBJ2-5; D not resolved. Trimming removed 2 bases from V and 2 bases from J, with 9 bases in between. There are 13 residues in the CDR3. Germline CDR1 DFQATT, CDR2 SNEGSKA (reference sequence). CDR3 sequence: CSARKDGQETQYF. As DNA, the CDR3 is TGCAGTGCTAGAAAGGACGGTCAAGAGACCCAGTACTTC.

The J gene is TRBJ2-3, the V gene TRBV5-1; D is possibly TRBD2 (5 bases). The CDR3 has 14 residues. CDR1 and CDR2 from the germline V gene are SGHRS and YFSETQ. Deletions cut 4 bases from V and 3 bases from J, with 12 bases between. CDR3 amino acids: CASSATTRTDTQYF. CDR3 DNA: TGCGCCAGCAGCGCAACTACTAGGACAGATACGCAGTATTTT.

The rearrangement links TRBV6-6 to TRBJ1-2, with D hard to call. The CDR3 is made up of 13 amino acids. V was shortened by 4 bases and J by 5 bases, with 11 bases between the two germline ends. Germline V gene sequence: CDR1 MNHNY, CDR2 SVGAGI (reference sequence). CDR3 bases: TGTGCCAGCAGTTTGAGGCGGGAATATGGCTACACCTTC. This codes for CASSLRREYGYTF.

The chain is built from TRBV12-3 or TRBV12-4 and TRBJ2-1; 11 bases fit TRBD2. The CDR3 is 19 residues long. The V and J ends lost 10 bases and 1 base, in that order; junction bases with no gene match: 18. CDR3 nucleotides: TGTGCCACCTCAGGACTAGCGGGCACAGACCGCGGGTCCTACAATGAGCAGTTCTTC. This codes for CATSGLAGTDRGSYNEQFF.

The J gene is TRBJ2-7, the V gene TRBV6-6; 9 positions agree with TRBD1. CDR1 is MNHNY, CDR2 SVGAGI, per germline (reference sequence). The CDR3 has 14 residues. The J segment lost 4 bases and the V segment lost 6 bases, leaving 7 bases of the junction unmatched. The CDR3, as DNA: TGTGCCAGCAGAGAGGGGACAGGGAAGTACGAGCAGTACTTC. The encoded protein is CASREGTGKYEQYF.